A selection of T cell receptor beta chains follows, all from one sample in a study of persistence of HIV-infected CD4 T cells. These receptors have no identified antigens. The assay was immunoSEQ multiplex PCR, and TCRdb's table has in-frame clones only and misses some. The repertoire holds 35,000 to 45,000 clones, about 85% seen once, with 1.5% to 2% in the top ten. Here the sequenced sample was CD4+ T cells sorted from PBMCs after roughly 18-hour stimulation, taken from a patient who received antiretroviral therapy. The receptors were gathered from an adult man with HIV who was CMV-seropositive. Both conserved end residues are part of each CDR3. Fields, in order: J gene, V gene, D gene, clone size, CDR3 DNA, CDR3 protein. D genes are given only for firm matches. Rows may omit the clone size; those that give it use once, few, many or a size class.

j_gene: TRBJ1-2; v_gene: TRBV15; d_gene: NA; abundance: NA; CDR3nt: TGTGCCACCAGCAGAGCCCGCAGGGGTGGCTACACCTTC; CDR3aa: CATSRARRGGYTF
j_gene: TRBJ1-5; v_gene: TRBV28; d_gene: NA; abundance: NA; CDR3nt: TGTGCCAGCAGTTTGAGGGACAATCAGCCCCAGCATTTT; CDR3aa: CASSLRDNQPQHF
j_gene: TRBJ2-5; v_gene: TRBV9; d_gene: NA; abundance: NA; CDR3nt: TGTGCCAGCAGCGACTCCAAGGGAGAGACCCAGTACTTC; CDR3aa: CASSDSKGETQYF
j_gene: TRBJ2-1; v_gene: TRBV7-3; d_gene: NA; abundance: NA; CDR3nt: TGTGCCAGCAGCTTAAATCCGGGGGCCGTAGGTGAGCAGTTCTTC; CDR3aa: CASSLNPGAVGEQFF
j_gene: TRBJ1-1; v_gene: TRBV5-5; d_gene: NA; abundance: NA; CDR3nt: TGTGCCAGCAGCTGGTCAGTGAACACTGAAGCTTTCTTT; CDR3aa: CASSWSVNTEAFF
j_gene: TRBJ2-4; v_gene: TRBV3-1/TRBV3-2; d_gene: TRBD1; abundance: NA; CDR3nt: TGTGCCAGCAGCCCACTACAGGGACAGGGATTAAATCGGGCCAAAAACATTCAGTACTTC; CDR3aa: CASSPLQGQGLNRAKNIQYF
j_gene: TRBJ1-5; v_gene: TRBV4-1; d_gene: NA; abundance: NA; CDR3nt: TGCGCCAGCAGCCAAGATCATAGGGACCCACGTCGTCAGCCCCAGCATTTT; CDR3aa: CASSQDHRDPRRQPQHF
j_gene: TRBJ1-2; v_gene: TRBV19; d_gene: TRBD1; abundance: NA; CDR3nt: TGTGCCAGTACCCCGACTGGCCTCACCACCGGGACAGGGGTAGACTATGGCTACACCTTC; CDR3aa: CASTPTGLTTGTGVDYGYTF
j_gene: TRBJ2-2; v_gene: TRBV6-2/TRBV6-3; d_gene: NA; abundance: NA; CDR3nt: TGTGCCAGCAGTTACTCGGGCGGGGTCAACACCGGGGAGCTGTTTTTT; CDR3aa: CASSYSGGVNTGELFF
j_gene: TRBJ1-4; v_gene: TRBV29-1; d_gene: NA; abundance: NA; CDR3nt: TGCAGCGTTCGGACAAACTCCAATGAAAAACTGTTTTTT; CDR3aa: CSVRTNSNEKLFF
j_gene: TRBJ1-1; v_gene: TRBV20-1; d_gene: NA; abundance: NA; CDR3nt: TGCAGTGCTAGTGATCCGACCCCCCAAAGGGCTGCTTTCTTT; CDR3aa: CSASDPTPQRAAFF
j_gene: TRBJ1-1; v_gene: TRBV21-1; d_gene: NA; abundance: NA; CDR3nt: TGTGCCAGCAGCAAAGGGGTGAGTAACACTGAAGCTTTCTTT; CDR3aa: CASSKGVSNTEAFF
j_gene: TRBJ1-1; v_gene: TRBV19; d_gene: NA; abundance: NA; CDR3nt: TGTGCCAGTACCGAGGTCGGGGGGGGTGACACTGAAGCTTTCTTT; CDR3aa: CASTEVGGGDTEAFF
j_gene: TRBJ1-2; v_gene: TRBV7-8; d_gene: TRBD1; abundance: NA; CDR3nt: TGTGCCAGCAGCTTAGAGACGGGCAGCCAGGGGGATGGCTACACCTTC; CDR3aa: CASSLETGSQGDGYTF
j_gene: TRBJ1-1; v_gene: TRBV10-1; d_gene: NA; abundance: few; CDR3nt: TGCGCCAGCAGTGGCGGGCTGAACACTGAAGCTTTCTTT; CDR3aa: CASSGGLNTEAFF
j_gene: TRBJ1-1; v_gene: TRBV19; d_gene: TRBD1; abundance: NA; CDR3nt: TGTGCCAGCCGAGCCGGGACAGGCGTACTTGAAGCTTTCTTT; CDR3aa: CASRAGTGVLEAFF
j_gene: TRBJ1-2; v_gene: TRBV19; d_gene: TRBD1; abundance: NA; CDR3nt: TGTGCCAGTAGTGCCCAGGGACAGGGGAGGGACGGCTACACCTTC; CDR3aa: CASSAQGQGRDGYTF